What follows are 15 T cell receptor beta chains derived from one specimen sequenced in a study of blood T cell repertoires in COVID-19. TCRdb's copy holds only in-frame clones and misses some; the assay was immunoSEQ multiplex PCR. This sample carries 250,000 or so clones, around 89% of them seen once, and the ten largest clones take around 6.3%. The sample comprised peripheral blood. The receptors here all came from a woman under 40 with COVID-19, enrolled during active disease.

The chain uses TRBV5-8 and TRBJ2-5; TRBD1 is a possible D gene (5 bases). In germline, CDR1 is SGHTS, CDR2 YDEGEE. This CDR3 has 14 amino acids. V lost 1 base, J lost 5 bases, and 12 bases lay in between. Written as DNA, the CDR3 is TGTGCCAGCAGCTTGTGGCAGGGTGGGGAGACCCAGTACTTC. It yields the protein CASSLWQGGETQYF.

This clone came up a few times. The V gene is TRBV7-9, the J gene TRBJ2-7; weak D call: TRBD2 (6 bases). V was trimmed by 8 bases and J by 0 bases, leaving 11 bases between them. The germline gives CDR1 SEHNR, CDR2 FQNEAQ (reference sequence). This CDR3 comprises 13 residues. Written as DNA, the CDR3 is TGTGCCAGCGGAGGGGCCAGCTCCTACGAGCAGTACTTC. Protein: CASGGASSYEQYF.

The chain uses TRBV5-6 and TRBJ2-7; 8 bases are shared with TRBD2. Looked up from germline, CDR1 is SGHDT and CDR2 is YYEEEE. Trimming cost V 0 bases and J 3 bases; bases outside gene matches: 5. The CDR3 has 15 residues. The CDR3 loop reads CASSLGRRGVYEQYV. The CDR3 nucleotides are TGTGCCAGCAGCTTGGGCAGGCGGGGGGTCTACGAGCAGTACGTC.

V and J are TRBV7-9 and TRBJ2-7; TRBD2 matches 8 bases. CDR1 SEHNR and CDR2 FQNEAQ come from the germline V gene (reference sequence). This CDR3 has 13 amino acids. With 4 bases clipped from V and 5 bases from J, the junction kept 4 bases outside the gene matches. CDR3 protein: CASSSGTRNEQYV. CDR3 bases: TGTGCCAGCAGCTCCGGGACTAGGAACGAGCAGTACGTC.

CDR3 sequence reads: CATSDPSDGGQETQYF. CDR3 nucleotides: TGTGCCACCAGTGACCCAAGCGACGGGGGGCAAGAGACCCAGTACTTC. The chain combines TRBV24-1 with TRBJ2-5; 7 nucleotides line up with TRBD2. CDR1 KGHDR and CDR2 SFDVKD come from the germline V gene. Unmatched junction bases numbered 9, after V lost 4 bases and J lost 2 bases. The CDR3 consists of 16 residues.

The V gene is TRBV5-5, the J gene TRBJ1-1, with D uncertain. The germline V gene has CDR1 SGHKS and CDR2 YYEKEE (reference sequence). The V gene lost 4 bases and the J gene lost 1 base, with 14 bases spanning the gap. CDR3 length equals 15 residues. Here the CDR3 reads CASSPPLTKNTEAFF. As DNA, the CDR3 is TGTGCCAGCAGCCCCCCATTGACAAAGAACACTGAAGCTTTCTTT.

The CDR3 DNA reads as TGTGCCAGCAGCTTTGGGGTCCGACTAGGCACTGGAAACACCATATATTTT. It encodes CASSFGVRLGTGNTIYF. This sequence joins TRBV11-2 and TRBJ1-3; D call uncertain. Germline CDR1 and CDR2: SGHAT and FQNNGV. V shed 3 bases and J shed 2 bases, with 17 bases lying between them. The CDR3 has 17 amino acids.

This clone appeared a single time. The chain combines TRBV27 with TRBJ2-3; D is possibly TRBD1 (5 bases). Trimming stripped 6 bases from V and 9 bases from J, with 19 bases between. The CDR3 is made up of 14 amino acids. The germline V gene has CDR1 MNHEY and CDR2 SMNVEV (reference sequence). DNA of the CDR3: TGTGCCAGCAGCCCTCGCCCGGACACTTTCACGCAGTATTTT. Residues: CASSPRPDTFTQYF.

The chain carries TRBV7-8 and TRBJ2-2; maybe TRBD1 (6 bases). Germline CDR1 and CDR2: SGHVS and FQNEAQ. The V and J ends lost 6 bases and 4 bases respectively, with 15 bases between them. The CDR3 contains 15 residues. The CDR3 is CASRQTGTRTGELFF. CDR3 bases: TGTGCCAGCAGGCAGACCGGGACACGCACCGGGGAGCTGTTTTTT.

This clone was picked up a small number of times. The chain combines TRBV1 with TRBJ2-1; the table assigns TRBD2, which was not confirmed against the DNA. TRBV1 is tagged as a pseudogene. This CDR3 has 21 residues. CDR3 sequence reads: CTSSRELKRLAGESSYNEQFF. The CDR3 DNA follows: TGCACCAGCAGCCGAGAGTTGAAAAGACTAGCGGGGGAGAGCTCCTACAATGAGCAGTTCTTC.

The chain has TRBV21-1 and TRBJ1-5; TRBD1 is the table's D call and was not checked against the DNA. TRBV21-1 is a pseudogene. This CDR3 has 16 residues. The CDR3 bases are TGTGCCAGCAGGGGCCCGGGACAGGGAGCTTATCAGCCCCAGCATTTT. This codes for CASRGPGQGAYQPQHF.

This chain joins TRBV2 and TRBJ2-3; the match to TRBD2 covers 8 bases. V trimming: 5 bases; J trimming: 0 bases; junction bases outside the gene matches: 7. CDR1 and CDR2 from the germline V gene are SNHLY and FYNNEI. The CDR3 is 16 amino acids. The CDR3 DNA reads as TGTGCCAGCAGTATTCGGGGGGGTCTAAGCACAGATACGCAGTATTTT. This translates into CASSIRGGLSTDTQYF. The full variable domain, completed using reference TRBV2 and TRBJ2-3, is EPEVTQTPSHQVTQMGQEVILRCVPISNHLYFYWYRQILGQKVEFLVSFYNNEISEKSEIFDDQFSVERPDGSNFTLKIRSTKLEDSAMYFCASSIRGGLSTDTQYFGPGTRLTVL.

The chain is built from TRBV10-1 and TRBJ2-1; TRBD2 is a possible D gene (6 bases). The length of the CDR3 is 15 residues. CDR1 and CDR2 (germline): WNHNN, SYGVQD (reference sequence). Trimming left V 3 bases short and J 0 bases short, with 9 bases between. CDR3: CASSDGGNSYNEQFF. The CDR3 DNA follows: TGCGCCAGCAGTGATGGGGGGAACTCCTACAATGAGCAGTTCTTC.

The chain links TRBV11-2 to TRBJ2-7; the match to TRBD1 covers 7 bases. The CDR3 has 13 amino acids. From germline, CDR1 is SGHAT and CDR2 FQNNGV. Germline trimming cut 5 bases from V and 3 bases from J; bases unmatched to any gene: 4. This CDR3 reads CASSPGTVYEQYF. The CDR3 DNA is TGTGCCAGCAGCCCCGGGACAGTCTACGAGCAGTACTTC.

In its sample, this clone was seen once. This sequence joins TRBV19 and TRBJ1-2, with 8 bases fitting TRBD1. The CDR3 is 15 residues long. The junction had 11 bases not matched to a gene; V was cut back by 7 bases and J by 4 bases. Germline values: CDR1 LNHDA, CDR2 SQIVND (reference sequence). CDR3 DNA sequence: TGTGCCAGTATCCCAACGACAGGGGACATCTATGGCTACACCTTC. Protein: CASIPTTGDIYGYTF. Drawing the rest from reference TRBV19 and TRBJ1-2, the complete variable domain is DGGITQSPKYLFRKEGQNVTLSCEQNLNHDAMYWYRQDPGQGLRLIYYSQIVNDFQKGDIAEGYSVSREKKESFPLTVTSAQKNPTAFYLCASIPTTGDIYGYTFGSGTRLTVV.